The rows below give T cell receptor beta chains drawn from one sample of a study of CXCR3-negative and CXCR3-positive naive CD8 T cells. TCRdb re-analyzed the 5' RACE reads; it lists each CDR3 protein once, without DNA. This sample's table reports 48,000 or so distinct CDR3 sequences. The sample was memory CD8+ T cells from blood. The source is a human donor in good health. Some clones in this sample may be carry-over from other donors' samples. Each CDR3 is given with its conserved first and last residue. Fields, in order: clone size, V gene, J gene, CDR3 protein. Clone size is shown for a subset of rows, as once, few, many or a class of expanded clone.

clone size: .
V gene: TRBV19
J gene: TRBJ2-1
CDR3 protein: CASSPTGVSYNEQFF

clone size: .
V gene: TRBV15
J gene: TRBJ2-5
CDR3 protein: CATSRSMTGSETQYF

clone size: .
V gene: TRBV10-3
J gene: TRBJ2-3
CDR3 protein: CAISDLSGQSTDTQYF

clone size: .
V gene: TRBV28
J gene: TRBJ2-5
CDR3 protein: CASSLLGETQYF

clone size: .
V gene: TRBV6-6
J gene: TRBJ2-7
CDR3 protein: CASSYSSPQGGSYEQYF

clone size: .
V gene: TRBV28
J gene: TRBJ2-1
CDR3 protein: CASSITRTGGEQFF

clone size: .
V gene: TRBV6-2/TRBV6-3
J gene: TRBJ1-2
CDR3 protein: CASSYGGQGGDYGYTF

clone size: .
V gene: TRBV4-3
J gene: TRBJ1-4
CDR3 protein: CASSQEVVGVATNEKLFF

clone size: .
V gene: TRBV4-1
J gene: TRBJ2-1
CDR3 protein: CASSQDPGTGGNEQFF

clone size: .
V gene: TRBV6-5
J gene: TRBJ2-7
CDR3 protein: CASSYPGAYEQYF

clone size: .
V gene: TRBV14
J gene: TRBJ1-2
CDR3 protein: CASSQDRGPYYGYTF

clone size: .
V gene: TRBV5-1
J gene: TRBJ2-1
CDR3 protein: CASSLDPYNEQFF

clone size: .
V gene: TRBV29-1
J gene: TRBJ2-1
CDR3 protein: CSVLVGGAYNEQFF

clone size: .
V gene: TRBV28
J gene: TRBJ2-1
CDR3 protein: CASSQRTGGSYNEQFF

clone size: .
V gene: TRBV6-1
J gene: TRBJ2-7
CDR3 protein: CASSYTGGHIYEQYF

clone size: .
V gene: TRBV20-1
J gene: TRBJ2-3
CDR3 protein: CSARTRQGTTVTDTQYF

clone size: .
V gene: TRBV28
J gene: TRBJ2-7
CDR3 protein: CASSPAGIPYEQYF

clone size: .
V gene: TRBV28
J gene: TRBJ2-2
CDR3 protein: CASSPRGTRTGELFF

clone size: medium-sized
V gene: TRBV15
J gene: TRBJ2-1
CDR3 protein: CATSKGQGDNEQFF

clone size: .
V gene: TRBV10-1
J gene: TRBJ2-7
CDR3 protein: CASSVGASYEQYF

clone size: .
V gene: TRBV6-2/TRBV6-3
J gene: TRBJ2-1
CDR3 protein: CASTLGNEQFF

clone size: .
V gene: TRBV3-1
J gene: TRBJ1-6
CDR3 protein: CASSQEGKALHF

clone size: .
V gene: TRBV4-3
J gene: TRBJ2-2
CDR3 protein: CASSQDPGTSGDRTEPGSCFF

clone size: .
V gene: TRBV19
J gene: TRBJ2-7
CDR3 protein: CASTAGTGGYEQYF

clone size: .
V gene: TRBV28
J gene: TRBJ2-7
CDR3 protein: CASRTRDGAGASNDEQYF

clone size: .
V gene: TRBV10-3
J gene: TRBJ1-1
CDR3 protein: CAISESRMGTVNTEAFF

clone size: .
V gene: TRBV29-1
J gene: TRBJ2-5
CDR3 protein: CSVVLGFPETQYF

clone size: .
V gene: TRBV7-2
J gene: TRBJ2-1
CDR3 protein: CARTFGGVEQFF

clone size: .
V gene: TRBV10-3
J gene: TRBJ2-7
CDR3 protein: CAIKSSYEQYF

clone size: .
V gene: TRBV7-3
J gene: TRBJ1-1
CDR3 protein: CASSSTMGPEAFF

clone size: .
V gene: TRBV4-3
J gene: TRBJ2-5
CDR3 protein: CASSQVIGWTQYF

clone size: .
V gene: TRBV10-3
J gene: TRBJ1-1
CDR3 protein: CAISEWIRVGTGTEAFF

clone size: .
V gene: TRBV28
J gene: TRBJ2-7
CDR3 protein: CASSWPGTDLGNEQFF

clone size: .
V gene: TRBV7-2
J gene: TRBJ2-3
CDR3 protein: CASSSGTSGGDTQYF

clone size: .
V gene: TRBV27
J gene: TRBJ2-1
CDR3 protein: CATSPGATYNEQFF

clone size: .
V gene: TRBV6-5
J gene: TRBJ2-7
CDR3 protein: CASSYNPRGDSSYEQYF

clone size: .
V gene: TRBV27
J gene: TRBJ2-1
CDR3 protein: CASRSGGPYNEQFF

clone size: .
V gene: TRBV7-4
J gene: TRBJ2-1
CDR3 protein: CASSPSLGDPHRDNEQFF

clone size: medium-sized
V gene: TRBV6-4
J gene: TRBJ1-2
CDR3 protein: CASSDSVSSGYTF

clone size: .
V gene: TRBV29-1
J gene: TRBJ2-3
CDR3 protein: CSVGSEGTDTQYF

clone size: .
V gene: TRBV29-1
J gene: TRBJ2-7
CDR3 protein: CSVGLTSGYEQYF

clone size: .
V gene: TRBV5-1
J gene: TRBJ2-2
CDR3 protein: CASSPYGDGELFF

clone size: .
V gene: TRBV4-1
J gene: TRBJ2-7
CDR3 protein: CASSQADSGFYEQYF

clone size: .
V gene: TRBV12-3/TRBV12-4
J gene: TRBJ1-2
CDR3 protein: CASSPGQGRGYTF

clone size: .
V gene: TRBV28
J gene: TRBJ1-5
CDR3 protein: CASSPDEQQLHQPQHF

clone size: medium-sized
V gene: TRBV20-1
J gene: TRBJ1-5
CDR3 protein: CSAWAYGVGNQPQHF

clone size: .
V gene: TRBV12-3/TRBV12-4
J gene: TRBJ2-1
CDR3 protein: CASSPSGTPSYNEQFF

clone size: .
V gene: TRBV12-3/TRBV12-4
J gene: TRBJ2-4
CDR3 protein: CASSFFVGGPYGNIQYF

clone size: .
V gene: TRBV20-1
J gene: TRBJ2-7
CDR3 protein: CSALGSVYEQYF

clone size: .
V gene: TRBV4-1
J gene: TRBJ2-7
CDR3 protein: CASSQGLAGTYEQYF

clone size: .
V gene: TRBV20-1
J gene: TRBJ1-5
CDR3 protein: CSARDPGGQPQHF

clone size: .
V gene: TRBV29-1
J gene: TRBJ1-1
CDR3 protein: CSAGGQSNTEAFF

clone size: .
V gene: TRBV7-6
J gene: TRBJ2-5
CDR3 protein: CASGDYQETQYF

clone size: .
V gene: TRBV28
J gene: TRBJ1-5
CDR3 protein: CASNGDTGVGQPQHF

clone size: .
V gene: TRBV2
J gene: TRBJ1-1
CDR3 protein: CASMRGTDNTEAFF

clone size: .
V gene: TRBV6-4
J gene: TRBJ2-3
CDR3 protein: CASSERGGLDTQYF

clone size: .
V gene: TRBV24-1
J gene: TRBJ2-5
CDR3 protein: CATSEGIGGAETQYF